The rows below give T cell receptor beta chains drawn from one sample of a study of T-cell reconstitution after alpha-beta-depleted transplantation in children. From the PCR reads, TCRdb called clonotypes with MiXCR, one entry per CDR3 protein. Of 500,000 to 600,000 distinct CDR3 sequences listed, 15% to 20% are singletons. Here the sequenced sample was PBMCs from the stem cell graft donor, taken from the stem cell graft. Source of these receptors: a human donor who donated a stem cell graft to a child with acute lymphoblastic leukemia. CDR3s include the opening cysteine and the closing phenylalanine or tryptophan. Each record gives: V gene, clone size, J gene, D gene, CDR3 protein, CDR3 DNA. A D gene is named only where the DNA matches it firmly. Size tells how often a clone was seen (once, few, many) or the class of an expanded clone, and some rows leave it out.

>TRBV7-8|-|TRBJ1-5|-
CASSLSGARGNQPQHF
TGTGCCAGCAGCTTATCAGGGGCCCGAGGCAATCAGCCCCAGCATTTT
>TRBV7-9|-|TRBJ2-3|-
CASSLESSPGGAGTQYF
TGTGCCAGCAGCTTAGAATCTTCCCCCGGGGGAGCGGGTACGCAGTATTTT
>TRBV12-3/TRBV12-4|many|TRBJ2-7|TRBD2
CASSPGGPYEQYF
TGCGCCAGCAGTCCGGGAGGGCCCTACGAGCAGTACTTC
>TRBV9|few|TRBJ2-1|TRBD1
CASSVEGDRYNEQFF
TGTGCCAGCAGCGTAGAGGGGGACAGATACAATGAGCAGTTCTTC
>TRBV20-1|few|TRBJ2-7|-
CSARDRTYEQYF
TGCAGTGCTAGAGACAGGACCTACGAGCAGTACTTC
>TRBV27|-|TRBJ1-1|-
CASSLSGAGSEAFF
TGTGCCAGCAGTTTATCGGGGGCGGGATCTGAAGCTTTCTTT
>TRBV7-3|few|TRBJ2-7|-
CASSCPPGGPRVDSSYEQYF
TGTGCCAGCAGCTGTCCGCCGGGGGGCCCGCGCGTAGACAGCTCCTACGAGCAGTACTTC
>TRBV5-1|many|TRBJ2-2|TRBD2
CASSFSGLERLTGELFF
TGCGCCAGCAGCTTTTCAGGACTAGAGCGATTGACCGGGGAGCTGTTTTTT
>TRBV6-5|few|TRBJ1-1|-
CASSYSAGSNTEAFF
TGTGCCAGCAGTTACTCGGCAGGGTCCAACACTGAAGCTTTCTTT
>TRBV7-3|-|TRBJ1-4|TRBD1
CASSPTGGLDEKLFF
TGTGCCAGCAGCCCAACAGGGGGCTTAGACGAAAAACTGTTTTTT
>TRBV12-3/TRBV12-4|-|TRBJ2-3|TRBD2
CASSSLAGPISSTDTQYF
TGTGCCAGCAGTTCACTAGCGGGTCCGATATCTAGCACAGATACGCAGTATTTT
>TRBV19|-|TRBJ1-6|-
CASSAPYLSSYNSPLHF
TGTGCCAGTAGTGCACCCTATTTGAGCTCCTATAATTCACCCCTCCACTTT
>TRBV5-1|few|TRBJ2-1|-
CASRLRLPGHEQFF
TGCGCCAGCAGGTTGAGACTTCCAGGACATGAGCAGTTCTTC
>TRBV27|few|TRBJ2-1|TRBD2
CASSPLAGESYNEQFF
TGTGCCAGCAGCCCACTAGCGGGAGAGTCCTACAATGAGCAGTTCTTC
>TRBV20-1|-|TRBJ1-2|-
CSAPVGRAVGYGYTF
TGCAGTGCGCCCGTTGGCAGGGCGGTTGGCTATGGCTACACCTTC
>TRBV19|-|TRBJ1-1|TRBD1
CASRQGPNTEAFF
TGTGCCAGCCGACAGGGGCCGAACACTGAAGCTTTCTTT
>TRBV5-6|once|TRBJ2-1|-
CASSLSGAPYNEQFF
TGTGCCAGCAGCTTGTCCGGGGCCCCCTACAATGAGCAGTTCTTC
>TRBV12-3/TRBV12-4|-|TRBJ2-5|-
CASSRPDSSPQYF
TGTGCCAGCAGCCGGCCGGACAGTTCCCCCCAGTACTTC
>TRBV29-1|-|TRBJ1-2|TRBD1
CSVEVSRGYGYTF
TGCAGCGTTGAAGTTTCCAGGGGGTATGGCTACACCTTC
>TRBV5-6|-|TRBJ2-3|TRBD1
CASSADPGQGKDTQYF
TGTGCCAGCAGCGCCGATCCGGGACAGGGAAAAGATACGCAGTATTTT
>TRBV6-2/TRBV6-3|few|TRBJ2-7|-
CASSYSWTGFAGAIPYEQYF
TGTGCCAGCAGTTACTCGTGGACAGGGTTTGCGGGAGCTATTCCCTACGAGCAGTACTTC
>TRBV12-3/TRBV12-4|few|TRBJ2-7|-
CASSISRDEQYF
TGTGCCAGCAGTATCTCCAGGGACGAGCAGTACTTC
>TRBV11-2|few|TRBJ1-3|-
CASSFLGDTIYF
TGTGCCAGCAGCTTTCTGGGAGACACCATATATTTT
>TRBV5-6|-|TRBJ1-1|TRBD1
CASSGGTGEKTEAFF
TGTGCCAGCAGCGGGGGGACAGGGGAGAAGACTGAAGCTTTCTTT
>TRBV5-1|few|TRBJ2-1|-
CASSLGFGGSYNEQFF
TGCGCCAGCAGCTTGGGCTTCGGAGGGTCCTACAATGAGCAGTTCTTC
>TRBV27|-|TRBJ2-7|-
CASSSPALRDEQYF
TGTGCCAGCAGTTCGCCGGCCTTGAGGGACGAGCAGTACTTC
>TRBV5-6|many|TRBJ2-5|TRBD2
CASSLVVASGNQETQYF
TGTGCCAGCAGCTTGGTCGTGGCTAGCGGGAATCAAGAGACCCAGTACTTC
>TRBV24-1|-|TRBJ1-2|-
CATSAGPFYGYTF
TGTGCCACCAGTGCCGGTCCCTTCTATGGCTACACCTTC
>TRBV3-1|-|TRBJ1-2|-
CASSRRTGTRGYTF
TGTGCCAGCAGCAGACGAACAGGGACCCGTGGCTACACCTTC
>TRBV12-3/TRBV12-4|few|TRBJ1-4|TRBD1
CASSMILQGDHATNEKLFF
TGTGCCAGCAGTATGATTCTACAGGGGGATCATGCAACTAATGAAAAACTGTTTTTT
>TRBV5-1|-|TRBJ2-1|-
CASSLGPDFYNEQFF
TGCGCCAGCAGCTTGGGGCCGGACTTTTACAATGAGCAGTTCTTC
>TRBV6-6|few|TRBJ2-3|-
CASRRADTQYF
TGTGCCAGCAGGAGAGCAGATACGCAGTATTTT
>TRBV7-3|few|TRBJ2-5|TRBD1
CASSLGLTGPSQETQYF
TGTGCCAGCAGCTTAGGTTTGACAGGGCCTTCCCAAGAGACCCAGTACTTC
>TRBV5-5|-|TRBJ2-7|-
CASSRPPTYEQYF
TGTGCCAGCAGCCGGCCGCCCACCTACGAGCAGTACTTC
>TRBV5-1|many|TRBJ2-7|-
CASSLDNYEQYF
TGTGCCAGCAGCTTGGACAACTACGAGCAGTACTTC
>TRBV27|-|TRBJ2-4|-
CASSLSVGAKNIQYF
TGTGCCAGCAGTTTATCTGTCGGAGCCAAAAACATTCAGTACTTC
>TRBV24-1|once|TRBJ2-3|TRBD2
CATSDLRTSGSYTQYF
TGTGCCACCAGTGATTTGCGGACTAGCGGGTCTTATACGCAGTATTTT
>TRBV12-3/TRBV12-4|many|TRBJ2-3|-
CASSLTEVVTDTQYF
TGTGCCAGCAGTTTAACTGAAGTCGTCACAGATACGCAGTATTTT
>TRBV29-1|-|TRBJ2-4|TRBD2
CSVEELAGAKNIQYF
TGCAGCGTTGAAGAGTTAGCGGGAGCCAAAAACATTCAGTACTTC
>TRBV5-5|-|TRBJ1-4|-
CASSWDQRTNEKLFF
TGTGCCAGCAGCTGGGACCAGAGAACTAATGAAAAACTGTTTTTT
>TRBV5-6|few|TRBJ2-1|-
CASSLEAGWGNEQFF
TGTGCCAGCAGCTTGGAGGCCGGGTGGGGCAATGAGCAGTTCTTC
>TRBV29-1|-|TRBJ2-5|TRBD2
CSAGTNPQYF
TGCAGCGCCGGGACTAATCCCCAGTACTTC
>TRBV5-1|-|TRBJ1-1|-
CASSDHGKNTEAFF
TGCGCCAGCAGCGACCATGGGAAGAACACTGAAGCTTTCTTT
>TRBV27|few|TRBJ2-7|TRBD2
CASRSPGTYGLAYYEQYF
TGTGCCAGCAGGAGTCCAGGGACCTATGGACTAGCGTATTACGAGCAGTACTTC